This TCR beta chain was identified in a study of cytomegalovirus exposure and HLA in healthy donors. The study's findings and limits: Later examination showed HLA-associated TCR beta chains had greater clonal expansion than equally common others.

As to this clone: Its target is unknown.

It was with 60 Vbeta and 13 Jbeta primers that the PCR ran. Clones were read by immunoSEQ multiplex PCR, and TCRdb kept only the in-frame ones, dropping some. Seen in this sample are about 25,000 clones; the ten most common clones hold 17%. The germline V gene encodes CDR1 MNHEY and CDR2 SMNVEV (reference sequence). Trimming shortened V by 2 bases and J by 9 bases, and 14 bases separated the two germline ends. This CDR3 contains 14 residues. V gene TRBV27 combines with J gene TRBJ1-5, with D possibly being TRBD1 (5 bases). Sequences were obtained from PBMCs. The TCR was taken from a male donor in good health and CMV-seropositive. The CDR3 sequence is CASSLGQGRRPQHF. CDR3 nucleotide sequence: TGTGCCAGCAGTTTAGGGCAGGGCCGACGGCCCCAGCATTTT.